The present TCR beta chain was sequenced within a study of blood T cell repertoires in COVID-19. At the level of the study: Sites across the United States, Italy and Spain contributed samples from acute and convalescent COVID-19.

The table came from immunoSEQ multiplex PCR; TCRdb's copy has only in-frame clones and leaves some out. Here the sample spans around 290,000 clones, roughly nine tenths being singletons. The study recruited people aged roughly 18 to 100 years across 20 to 30 US areas. Cohorts were based on clinical histories the participants reported. Cohort 3 recovery required two negative PCRs, clearance, or symptom resolution. The CDR3 is made up of 14 amino acids. V dropped 4 bases and J dropped 3 bases, with 12 bases sitting between them. Germline CDR1 reads SGHRS; CDR2 reads YFSETQ. This receptor was identified in a woman aged 18-30 years who had recovered from COVID-19. The sample taken for sequencing was PBMCs or T cells enriched from blood (not recorded which). V gene TRBV5-1 combines with J gene TRBJ2-3; tentative D call: TRBD1 (6 bases). CDR3 region: CASSPQTGTDTQYF. CDR3 bases: TGCGCCAGCAGCCCCCAGACAGGTACAGATACGCAGTATTTT.